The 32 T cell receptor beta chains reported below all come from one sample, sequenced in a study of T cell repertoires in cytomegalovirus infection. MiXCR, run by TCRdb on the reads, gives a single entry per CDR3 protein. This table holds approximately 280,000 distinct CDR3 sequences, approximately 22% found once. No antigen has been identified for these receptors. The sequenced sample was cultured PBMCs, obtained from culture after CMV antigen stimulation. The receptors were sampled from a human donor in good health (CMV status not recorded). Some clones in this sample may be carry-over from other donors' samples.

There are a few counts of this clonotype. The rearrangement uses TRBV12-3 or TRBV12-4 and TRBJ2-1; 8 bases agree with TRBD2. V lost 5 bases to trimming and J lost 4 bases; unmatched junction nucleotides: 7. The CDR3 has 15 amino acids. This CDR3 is CASSPQGGGYNEQFF. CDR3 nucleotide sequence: TGTGCCAGCAGTCCCCAGGGCGGGGGGTACAATGAGCAGTTCTTC.

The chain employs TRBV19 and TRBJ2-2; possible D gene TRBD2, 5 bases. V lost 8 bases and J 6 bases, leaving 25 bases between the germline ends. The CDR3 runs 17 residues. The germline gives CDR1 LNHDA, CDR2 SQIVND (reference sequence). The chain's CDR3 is CASSGKDGSYMAGELFF. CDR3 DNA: TGTGCCAGTTCCGGGAAAGATGGGTCTTATATGGCCGGGGAGCTGTTTTTT. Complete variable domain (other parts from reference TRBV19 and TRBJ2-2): DGGITQSPKYLFRKEGQNVTLSCEQNLNHDAMYWYRQDPGQGLRLIYYSQIVNDFQKGDIAEGYSVSREKKESFPLTVTSAQKNPTAFYLCASSGKDGSYMAGELFFGEGSRLTVL.

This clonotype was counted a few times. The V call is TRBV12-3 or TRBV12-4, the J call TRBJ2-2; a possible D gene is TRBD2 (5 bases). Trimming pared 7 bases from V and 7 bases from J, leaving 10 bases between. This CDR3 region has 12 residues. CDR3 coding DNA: TGTGCCAGCACCTCCGGGGTCGGGGAGCTGTTTTTT. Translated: CASTSGVGELFF.

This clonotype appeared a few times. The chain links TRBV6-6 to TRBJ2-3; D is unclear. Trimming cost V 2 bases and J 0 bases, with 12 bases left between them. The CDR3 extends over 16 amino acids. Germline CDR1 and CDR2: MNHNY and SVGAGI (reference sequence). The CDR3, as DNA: TGTGCCAGCAGTTACAGACGGAGACCTAGCACAGATACGCAGTATTTT. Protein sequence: CASSYRRRPSTDTQYF.

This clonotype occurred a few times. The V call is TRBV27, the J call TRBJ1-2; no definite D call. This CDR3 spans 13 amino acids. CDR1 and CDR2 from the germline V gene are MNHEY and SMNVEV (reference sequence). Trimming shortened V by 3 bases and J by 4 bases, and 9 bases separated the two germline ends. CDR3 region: CASSLLAGYGYTF. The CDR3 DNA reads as TGTGCCAGCAGTTTGCTGGCGGGCTATGGCTACACCTTC.

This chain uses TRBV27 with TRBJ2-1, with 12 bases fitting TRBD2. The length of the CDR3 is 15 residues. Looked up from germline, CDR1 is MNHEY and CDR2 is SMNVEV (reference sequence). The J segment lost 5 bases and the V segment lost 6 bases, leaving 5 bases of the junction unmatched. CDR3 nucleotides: TGTGCCAGCAGCCCGCTAGCGGGAGGGAACAATGAGCAGTTCTTC. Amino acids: CASSPLAGGNNEQFF.

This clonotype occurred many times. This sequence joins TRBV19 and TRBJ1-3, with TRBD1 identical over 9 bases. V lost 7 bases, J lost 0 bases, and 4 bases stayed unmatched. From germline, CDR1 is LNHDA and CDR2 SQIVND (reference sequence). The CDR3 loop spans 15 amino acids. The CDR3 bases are TGTGCCAGTACCTGGACAGGGGACTCTGGAAACACCATATATTTT. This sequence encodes CASTWTGDSGNTIYF.

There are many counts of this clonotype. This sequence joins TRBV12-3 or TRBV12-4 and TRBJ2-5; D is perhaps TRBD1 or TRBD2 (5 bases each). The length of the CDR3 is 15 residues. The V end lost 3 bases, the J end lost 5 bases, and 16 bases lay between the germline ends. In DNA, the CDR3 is TGTGCCAGCAGTTTGCCCGGGACGGCGGAGGAGACCCAGTACTTC. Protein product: CASSLPGTAEETQYF.

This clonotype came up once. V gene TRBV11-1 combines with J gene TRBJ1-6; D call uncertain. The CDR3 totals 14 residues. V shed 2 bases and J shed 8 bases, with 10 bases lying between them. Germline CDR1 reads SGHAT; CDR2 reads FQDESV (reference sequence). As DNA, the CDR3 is TGTGCCAGCAGCTTACGACTGACGGATTCACCCCTCCACTTT. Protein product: CASSLRLTDSPLHF. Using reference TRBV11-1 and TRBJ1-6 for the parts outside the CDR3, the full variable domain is EAEVAQSPRYKITEKSQAVAFWCDPISGHATLYWYRQILGQGPELLVQFQDESVVDDSQLPKDRFSAERLKGVDSTLKIQPAELGDSAMYLCASSLRLTDSPLHFGNGTRLTVT.

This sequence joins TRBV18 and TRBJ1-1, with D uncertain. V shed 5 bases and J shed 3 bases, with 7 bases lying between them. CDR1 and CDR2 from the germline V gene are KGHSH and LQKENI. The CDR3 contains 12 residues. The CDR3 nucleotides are TGTGCCAGCTCAGCGGGGTACACTGAAGCTTTCTTT. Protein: CASSAGYTEAFF.

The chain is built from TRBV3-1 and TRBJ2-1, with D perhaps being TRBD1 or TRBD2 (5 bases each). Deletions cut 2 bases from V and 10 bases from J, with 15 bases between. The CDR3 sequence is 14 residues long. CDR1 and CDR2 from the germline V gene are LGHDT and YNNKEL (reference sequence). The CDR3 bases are TGTGCCAGCAGCCAAACGAATTGGGGGAACGAGCAGTTCTTC. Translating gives CASSQTNWGNEQFF.

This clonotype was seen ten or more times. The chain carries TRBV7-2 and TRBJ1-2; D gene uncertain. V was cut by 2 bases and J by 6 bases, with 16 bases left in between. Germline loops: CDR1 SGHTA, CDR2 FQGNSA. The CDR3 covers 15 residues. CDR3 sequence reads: CASSLYHGTVDGYTF. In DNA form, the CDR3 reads TGTGCCAGCAGCTTATATCACGGCACCGTGGATGGCTACACCTTC.

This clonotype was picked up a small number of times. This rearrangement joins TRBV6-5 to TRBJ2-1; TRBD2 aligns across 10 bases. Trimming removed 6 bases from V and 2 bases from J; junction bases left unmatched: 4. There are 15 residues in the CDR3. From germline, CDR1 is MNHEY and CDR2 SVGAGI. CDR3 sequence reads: CASRISGRTYNEQFF. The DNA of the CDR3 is TGTGCCAGCAGGATTAGCGGGAGGACCTACAATGAGCAGTTCTTC.

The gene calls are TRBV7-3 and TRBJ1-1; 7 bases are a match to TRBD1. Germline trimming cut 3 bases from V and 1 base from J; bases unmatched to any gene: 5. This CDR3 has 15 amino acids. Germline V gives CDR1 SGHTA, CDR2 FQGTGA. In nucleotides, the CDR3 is TGTGCCAGCAGCTTGACAGGGAATCAGAACACTGAAGCTTTCTTT. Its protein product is CASSLTGNQNTEAFF. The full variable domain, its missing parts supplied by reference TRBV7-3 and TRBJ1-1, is GAGVSQTPSNKVTEKGKYVELRCDPISGHTALYWYRQSLGQGPEFLIYFQGTGAADDSGLPNDRFFAVRPEGSVSTLKIQRTERGDSAVYLCASSLTGNQNTEAFFGQGTRLTVV.

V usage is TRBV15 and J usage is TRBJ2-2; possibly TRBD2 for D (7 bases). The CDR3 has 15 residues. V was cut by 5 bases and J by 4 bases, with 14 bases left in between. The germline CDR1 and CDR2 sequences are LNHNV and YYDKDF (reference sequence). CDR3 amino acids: CATSAAGGLTGELFF. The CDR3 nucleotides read TGTGCCACCAGCGCCGCCGGGGGGCTCACCGGGGAGCTGTTTTTT. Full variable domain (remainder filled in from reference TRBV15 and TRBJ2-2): DAMVIQNPRYQVTQFGKPVTLSCSQTLNHNVMYWYQQKSSQAPKLLFHYYDKDFNNEADTPDNFQSRRPNTSFCFLDIRSPGLGDTAMYLCATSAAGGLTGELFFGEGSRLTVL.

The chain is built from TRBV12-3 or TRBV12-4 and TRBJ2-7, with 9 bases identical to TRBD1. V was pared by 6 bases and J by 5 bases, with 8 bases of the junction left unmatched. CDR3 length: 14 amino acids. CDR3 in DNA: TGTGCCAGCAGATGGACAGGGGAAGGCCACGAGCAGTACTTC. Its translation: CASRWTGEGHEQYF.

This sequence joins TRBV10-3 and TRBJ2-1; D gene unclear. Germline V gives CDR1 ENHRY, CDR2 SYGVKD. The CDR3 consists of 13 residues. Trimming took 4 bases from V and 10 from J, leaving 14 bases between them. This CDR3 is CAISAVPLGEQFF. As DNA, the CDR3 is TGTGCCATCAGTGCGGTCCCCCTAGGGGAGCAGTTCTTC.

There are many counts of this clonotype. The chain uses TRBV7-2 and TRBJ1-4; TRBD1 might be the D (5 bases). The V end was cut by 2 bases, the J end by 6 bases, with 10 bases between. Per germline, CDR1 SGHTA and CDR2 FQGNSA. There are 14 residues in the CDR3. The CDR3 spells CASSLMGQDEKLFF. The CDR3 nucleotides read TGTGCCAGCAGCTTAATGGGGCAGGATGAAAAACTGTTTTTT.

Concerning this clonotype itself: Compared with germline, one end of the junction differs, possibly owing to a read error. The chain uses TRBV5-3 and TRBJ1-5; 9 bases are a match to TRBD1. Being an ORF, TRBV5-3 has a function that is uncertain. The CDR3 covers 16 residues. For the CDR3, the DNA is TGTGCCAGCAGCTTGACAGGGGGGGATAGCAATCAGCCCCAGCATTTT. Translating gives CASSLTGGDSNQPQHF.

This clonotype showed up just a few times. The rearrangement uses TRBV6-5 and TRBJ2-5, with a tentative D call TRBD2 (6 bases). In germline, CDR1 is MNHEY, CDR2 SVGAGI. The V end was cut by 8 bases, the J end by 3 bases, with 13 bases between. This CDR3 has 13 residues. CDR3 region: CASGIREEETQYF. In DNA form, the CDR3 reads TGTGCCAGCGGGATCAGGGAGGAAGAGACCCAGTACTTC.

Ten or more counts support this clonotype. CDR3 amino acids: CASSLGGGMTEAFF. The CDR3 DNA follows: TGTGCCAGCAGCTTAGGGGGGGGGATGACTGAAGCTTTCTTT. V gene TRBV7-6 combines with J gene TRBJ1-1; the D gene is possibly TRBD1 (5 bases). V was shortened by 1 base and J by 5 bases, with 11 bases between the two germline ends. This CDR3 has 14 residues. Germline CDR1 is SGHVS and CDR2 is FNYEAQ.

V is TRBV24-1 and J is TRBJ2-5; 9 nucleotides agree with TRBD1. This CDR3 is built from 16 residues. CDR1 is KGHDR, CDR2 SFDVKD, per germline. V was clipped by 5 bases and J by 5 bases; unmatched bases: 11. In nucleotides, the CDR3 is TGTGCCACCAGTGCGAGGACAGGGGCCTTGATGGAGACCCAGTACTTC. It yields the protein CATSARTGALMETQYF.

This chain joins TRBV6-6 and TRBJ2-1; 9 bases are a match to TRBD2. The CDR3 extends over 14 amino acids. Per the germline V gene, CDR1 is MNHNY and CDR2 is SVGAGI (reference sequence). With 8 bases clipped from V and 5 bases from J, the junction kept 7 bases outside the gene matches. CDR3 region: CASGASGTNNEQFF. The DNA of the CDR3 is TGTGCCAGCGGCGCTAGCGGGACAAACAATGAGCAGTTCTTC.

The CDR3 region is CASSLIGGGTGGYEQYF. The CDR3 DNA sequence: TGTGCCAGCAGCTTAATCGGGGGGGGGACAGGGGGGTACGAGCAGTACTTC. V usage is TRBV7-2 and J usage is TRBJ2-7, with TRBD1 matching over 11 bases. J gave up 4 bases and V 2 bases, and 10 bases lay outside the gene matches. Germline CDR1 is SGHTA and CDR2 is FQGNSA. The CDR3 is 17 residues long.

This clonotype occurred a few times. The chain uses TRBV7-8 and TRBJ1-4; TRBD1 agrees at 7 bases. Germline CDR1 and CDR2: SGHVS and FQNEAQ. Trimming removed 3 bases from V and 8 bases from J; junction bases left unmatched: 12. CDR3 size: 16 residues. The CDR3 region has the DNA TGTGCCAGCAGCTTGCAGGGGGGGGCCGATCAGGAAAAACTGTTTTTT. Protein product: CASSLQGGADQEKLFF.

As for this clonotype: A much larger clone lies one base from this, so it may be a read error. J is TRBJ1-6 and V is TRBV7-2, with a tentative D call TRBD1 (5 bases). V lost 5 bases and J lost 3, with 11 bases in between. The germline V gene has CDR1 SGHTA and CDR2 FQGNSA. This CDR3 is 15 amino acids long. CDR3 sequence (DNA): TGTACCAGCAGCCCAAGGGACCGCTATAATTCACCCCTCCACTTT. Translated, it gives CTSSPRDRYNSPLHF.

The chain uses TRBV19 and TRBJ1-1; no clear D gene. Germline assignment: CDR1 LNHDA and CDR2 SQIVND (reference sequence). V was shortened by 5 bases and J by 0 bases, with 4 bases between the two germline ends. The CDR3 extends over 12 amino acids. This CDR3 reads CASSGVNTEAFF. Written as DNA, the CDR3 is TGTGCCAGTAGTGGTGTGAACACTGAAGCTTTCTTT.

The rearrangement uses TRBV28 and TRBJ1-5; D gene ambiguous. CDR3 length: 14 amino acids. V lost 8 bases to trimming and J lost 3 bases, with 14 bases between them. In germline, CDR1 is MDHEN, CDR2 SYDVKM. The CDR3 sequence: CASRVKVINQPQHF. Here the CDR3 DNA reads TGTGCCAGCCGGGTGAAAGTAATCAATCAGCCCCAGCATTTT.

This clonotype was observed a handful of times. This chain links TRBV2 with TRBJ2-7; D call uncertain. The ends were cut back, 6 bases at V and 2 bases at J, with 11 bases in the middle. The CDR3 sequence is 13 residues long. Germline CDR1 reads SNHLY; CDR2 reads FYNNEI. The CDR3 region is CASRTTGTYEQYV. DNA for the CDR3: TGTGCCAGCAGGACGACTGGGACCTACGAGCAGTACGTC.

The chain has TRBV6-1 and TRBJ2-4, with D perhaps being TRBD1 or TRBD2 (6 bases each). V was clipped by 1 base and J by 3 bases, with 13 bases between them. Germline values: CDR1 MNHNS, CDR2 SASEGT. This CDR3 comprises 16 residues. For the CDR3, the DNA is TGTGCCAGCAGTGAAGTAGTCAGGGGAGGCAAAAACATTCAGTACTTC. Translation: CASSEVVRGGKNIQYF.

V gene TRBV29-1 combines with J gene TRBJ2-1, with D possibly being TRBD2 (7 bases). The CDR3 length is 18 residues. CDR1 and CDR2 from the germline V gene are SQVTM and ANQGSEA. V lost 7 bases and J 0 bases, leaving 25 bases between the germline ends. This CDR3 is CSGRGLAGRESSYNEQFF. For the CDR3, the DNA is TGCAGCGGCCGGGGGCTTGCAGGGCGGGAGAGCTCCTACAATGAGCAGTTCTTC.

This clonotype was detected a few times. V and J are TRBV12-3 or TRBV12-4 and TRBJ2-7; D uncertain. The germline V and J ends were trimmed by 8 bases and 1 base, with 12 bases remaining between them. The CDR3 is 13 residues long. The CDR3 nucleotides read TGTGCCAGCCGGTTGGTCCCTTCCTACGAGCAGTACTTC. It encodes CASRLVPSYEQYF.